This entry lists 17 T cell receptor beta chains sequenced from one sample in a study of cytomegalovirus exposure and HLA in healthy donors. The PCR contained 60 Vbeta and 13 Jbeta primers. Using immunoSEQ multiplex PCR, the repertoire was profiled, and TCRdb retains in-frame clones only, with some absent. The data hold about 200,000 clones, with roughly 80% observed a single time. Specimen: PBMCs. The receptor set was obtained from a woman aged 50 to 65 in good health and CMV-seropositive.

The chain is built from TRBV30 and TRBJ2-1; D ambiguous. Germline loops: CDR1 GTSNPN, CDR2 SVGIG (reference sequence). The V gene lost 6 bases and the J gene lost 9 bases, with 12 bases spanning the gap. This CDR3 comprises 11 residues. The CDR3 loop is CACLSRSEQFF. In DNA, the CDR3 is TGTGCCTGTCTTTCTAGAAGTGAGCAGTTCTTC. The whole variable domain, filled in from reference TRBV30 and TRBJ2-1, reads SQTIHQWPATLVQPVGSPLSLECTVEGTSNPNLYWYRQAAGRGLQLLFYSVGIGQISSEVPQNLSASRPQDRQFILSSKKLLLSDSGFYLCACLSRSEQFFGPGTRLTVL.

This clone appeared a few times. The chain combines TRBV27 with TRBJ2-1; weak D call: TRBD2 (6 bases). Trimming took off 2 bases at V and 0 bases at J, with 8 bases between the two ends. The CDR3 consists of 15 residues. Germline V gives CDR1 MNHEY, CDR2 SMNVEV (reference sequence). CDR3 nucleotide sequence: TGTGCCAGCAGTTTACGGGGGAGCTCCTACAATGAGCAGTTCTTC. Translation: CASSLRGSSYNEQFF.

J is TRBJ2-1 and V is TRBV4-2; 7 nucleotides line up with TRBD2. The CDR3 extends over 15 amino acids. Germline lookup yields CDR1 LGHNA and CDR2 YNFKEQ. The ends lost 4 bases at V and 3 bases at J; junction bases unmatched: 6. CDR3 DNA sequence: TGTGCCAGCAGCCCCAACAGCGGGATCTACAATGAGCAGTTCTTC. This translates into CASSPNSGIYNEQFF.

The chain is built from TRBV7-9 and TRBJ2-3; 7 nucleotides align to TRBD1. This CDR3 is 14 amino acids long. Germline loops: CDR1 SEHNR, CDR2 FQNEAQ (reference sequence). The J segment lost 0 bases and the V segment lost 3 bases, leaving 0 bases of the junction unmatched. CDR3 residues: CASSLDRSTDTQYF. In nucleotides, the CDR3 is TGTGCCAGCAGCTTGGACAGGAGCACAGATACGCAGTATTTT.

This clone has only one observation. This specimen includes other DNA sequences encoding the same CDR3. The V call is TRBV5-1, the J call TRBJ2-3, with 7 bases that match TRBD1. CDR1 SGHRS and CDR2 YFSETQ come from the germline V gene. The ends lost 0 bases at V and 3 bases at J; junction bases unmatched: 4. The CDR3 has 15 amino acids. This CDR3 is CASSLAATGTDTQYF. The DNA for the CDR3 is TGCGCCAGCAGCTTGGCTGCGACAGGGACAGATACGCAGTATTTT. Using reference TRBV5-1 and TRBJ2-3 for the parts outside the CDR3, the full variable domain is KAGVTQTPRYLIKTRGQQVTLSCSPISGHRSVSWYQQTPGQGLQFLFEYFSETQRNKGNFPGRFSGRQFSNSRSEMNVSTLELGDSALYLCASSLAATGTDTQYFGPGTRLTVL.

The CDR3 here is CASSEAGDRGQPQHF. In DNA, the CDR3 is TGTGCCAGCAGTGAAGCGGGGGACAGGGGGCAGCCCCAGCATTTT. This chain connects TRBV6-1 to TRBJ1-5; 11 positions agree with TRBD1. Per the germline V gene, CDR1 is MNHNS and CDR2 is SASEGT. CDR3 size: 15 residues. Trimming removed 0 bases from V and 7 bases from J; junction bases left unmatched: 2.

The V call is TRBV7-2, the J call TRBJ2-7, with 9 bases lining up with TRBD1. The germline CDR1 and CDR2 sequences are SGHTA and FQGNSA. The CDR3 runs 14 residues. V lost 6 bases and J lost 6; bases outside the gene matches: 9. The CDR3 loop is CASSIGDRAREQYF. Here the CDR3 DNA reads TGTGCCAGCAGTATCGGGGACAGGGCTCGCGAGCAGTACTTC.

The gene calls are TRBV2 and TRBJ2-3; 7 bases agree with TRBD2. CDR3 size: 14 residues. V lost 7 bases and J lost 0; bases outside the gene matches: 4. Germline values: CDR1 SNHLY, CDR2 FYNNEI. CDR3 bases: TGTGCCAGCAAAGCGGGAACTAGCACAGATACGCAGTATTTT. Residues: CASKAGTSTDTQYF.

The chain uses TRBV7-9 and TRBJ2-1; weak D call: TRBD2 (5 bases). The CDR3 contains 14 residues. Germline V lookup: CDR1 SEHNR, CDR2 FQNEAQ (reference sequence). V gave up 1 base and J gave up 2 bases, with 6 bases separating them. The CDR3 region has the DNA TGTGCCAGCAGCTTAGGGGAGCCCTACAATGAGCAGTTCTTC. Amino acid sequence: CASSLGEPYNEQFF.

The sample holds a few counts of this clone. One end of the junction fails to match germline, which may point to a read error. The CDR3 bases are TGTGCCAGCAGCACCCAGGGGGCGCCTGGGGCCAACGGCCTGACTTTC. Translated: CASSTQGAPGANGLTF. The gene calls are TRBV11-2 and TRBJ2-6; 8 nucleotides agree with TRBD1. The CDR3 has 16 amino acids. Germline CDR1 and CDR2: SGHAT and FQNNGV.

The rearrangement uses TRBV11-3 and TRBJ2-3; D unclear. Germline CDR1 and CDR2: SGHNT and YENEEA. Trimming took 1 base from V and 2 from J, leaving 10 bases between them. The CDR3 has 15 residues. The CDR3 nucleotides are TGTGCCAGCAGCTTAGGTGGCACAAACACAGATACGCAGTATTTT. The encoded protein is CASSLGGTNTDTQYF.

V is TRBV18 and J is TRBJ2-1, with D uncertain. Germline CDR1 KGHSH, CDR2 LQKENI. Trimming shortened V by 1 base and J by 6 bases, and 13 bases separated the two germline ends. CDR3 length equals 15 residues. The CDR3 loop is CASSPRIGPLNEQFF. The CDR3 coding sequence is TGTGCCAGCTCACCACGAATTGGGCCCCTCAATGAGCAGTTCTTC. Full variable domain (outside the CDR3, taken from reference TRBV18 and TRBJ2-1): NAGVMQNPRHLVRRRGQEARLRCSPMKGHSHVYWYRQLPEEGLKFMVYLQKENIIDESGMPKERFSAEFPKEGPSILRIQQVVRGDSAAYFCASSPRIGPLNEQFFGPGTRLTVL.

This clone showed up just a few times. CDR3 bases: TGTGCCAGTAGTTCCGGGGACACAAGGAACACCGGGGAGCTGTTTTTT. It is translated as CASSSGDTRNTGELFF. The rearrangement joins TRBV19 to TRBJ2-2; maybe TRBD1 (6 bases). CDR1 is LNHDA, CDR2 SQIVND, per germline (reference sequence). This CDR3 spans 16 amino acids. V gave up 5 bases and J gave up 1 base, with 14 bases separating them.

J is TRBJ2-1 and V is TRBV28; the match to TRBD2 covers 10 bases. V was pared by 3 bases and J by 8 bases, with 7 bases of the junction left unmatched. The CDR3 consists of 15 residues. CDR1 and CDR2 (germline): MDHEN, SYDVKM. As DNA, the CDR3 is TGTGCCAGCAGTTTCGCTAGCGGGAGTGGGGATGAGCAGTTCTTC. Protein sequence: CASSFASGSGDEQFF.

The chain recombines TRBV6-5 with TRBJ1-2; 7 nucleotides agree with TRBD1. CDR1 is MNHEY, CDR2 SVGAGI, per germline. V gave up 0 bases and J gave up 3 bases; unmatched junction bases: 7. CDR3 length equals 16 residues. Here the CDR3 DNA reads TGTGCCAGCAGTTACTCAATTCAGGGGGTTTACTATGGCTACACCTTC. Residues: CASSYSIQGVYYGYTF.

In its sample, this clone was seen a few times. This rearrangement joins TRBV19 to TRBJ2-7, with 7 bases that match TRBD1. Trimming cost V 6 bases and J 5 bases; bases outside gene matches: 7. The CDR3 consists of 13 residues. From germline, CDR1 is LNHDA and CDR2 SQIVND (reference sequence). The CDR3 protein is CASSTDRFHEQYF. DNA of the CDR3: TGTGCCAGTAGCACGGACAGGTTCCACGAGCAGTACTTC.

The gene calls are TRBV5-1 and TRBJ2-3, with 10 bases fitting TRBD2. With 3 bases clipped from V and 3 bases from J, the junction kept 1 base outside the gene matches. The CDR3 spans 14 residues. In germline, CDR1 is SGHRS, CDR2 YFSETQ. CDR3 sequence reads: CASSSSGSTDTQYF. In nucleotides, the CDR3 is TGCGCCAGCAGCTCTAGCGGGAGTACAGATACGCAGTATTTT. The full variable domain, with the rest looked up from reference TRBV5-1 and TRBJ2-3, is KAGVTQTPRYLIKTRGQQVTLSCSPISGHRSVSWYQQTPGQGLQFLFEYFSETQRNKGNFPGRFSGRQFSNSRSEMNVSTLELGDSALYLCASSSSGSTDTQYFGPGTRLTVL.